This is a list of T cell receptor beta chains from one sample in a study of blood T cell repertoires in COVID-19. The assay was immunoSEQ multiplex PCR, and TCRdb's table has in-frame clones only and misses some. The data contain approximately 90,000 clones, approximately 80% of them seen just once; the ten biggest clones take up approximately 25%. The sequencing sample was made of peripheral blood. The receptors were gathered from a man aged 55-75 years with acute or convalescent COVID-19. Each CDR3 is given with its conserved first and last residue. The D gene is left open where the match is weak.

D gene,V gene,CDR3 protein
TRBD2,TRBV23-1,CAGRPTRGGSGANVLTF
TRBD1,TRBV6-2/TRBV6-3,CASSYEDRVSYEQYF
.,TRBV28,CASSDYGETQYF
.,TRBV4-1,CASSYGRGGQPQHF
TRBD1,TRBV6-6,CASSPQGGAEAFF
TRBD1,TRBV7-8,CASSLGRQGVAGELFF
.,TRBV7-9,CASSLLETANTEAFF
.,TRBV7-9,CASSLAQGIAKNIQYF
TRBD2,TRBV18,CASSPLAGDTGELFF
.,TRBV5-6,CASSLWGSGLNSPLHF